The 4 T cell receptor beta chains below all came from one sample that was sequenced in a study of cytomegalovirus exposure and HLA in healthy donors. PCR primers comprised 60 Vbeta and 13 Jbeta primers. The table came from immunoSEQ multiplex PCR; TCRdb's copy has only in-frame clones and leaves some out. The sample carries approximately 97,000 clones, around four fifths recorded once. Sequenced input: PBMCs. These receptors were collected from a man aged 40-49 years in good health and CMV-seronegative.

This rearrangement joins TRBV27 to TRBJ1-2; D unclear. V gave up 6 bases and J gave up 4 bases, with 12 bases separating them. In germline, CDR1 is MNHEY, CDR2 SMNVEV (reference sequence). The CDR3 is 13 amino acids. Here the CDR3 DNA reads TGTGCCAGCAGCCCCGGTCCGAGCTATGGCTACACCTTC. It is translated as CASSPGPSYGYTF.

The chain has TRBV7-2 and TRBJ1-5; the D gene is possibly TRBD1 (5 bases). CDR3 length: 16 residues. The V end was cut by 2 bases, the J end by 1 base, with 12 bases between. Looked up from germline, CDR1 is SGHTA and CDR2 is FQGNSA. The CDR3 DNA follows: TGTGCCAGCAGCTTACATCAGGGTGGGAGCAATCAGCCCCAGCATTTT. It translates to CASSLHQGGSNQPQHF.

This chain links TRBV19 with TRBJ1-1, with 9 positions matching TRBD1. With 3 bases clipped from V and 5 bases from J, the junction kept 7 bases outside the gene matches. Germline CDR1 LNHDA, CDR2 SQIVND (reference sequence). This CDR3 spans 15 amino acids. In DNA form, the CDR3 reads TGTGCCAGTAGTATGGGACAGGGATTCGGAACTGAAGCTTTCTTT. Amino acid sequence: CASSMGQGFGTEAFF.

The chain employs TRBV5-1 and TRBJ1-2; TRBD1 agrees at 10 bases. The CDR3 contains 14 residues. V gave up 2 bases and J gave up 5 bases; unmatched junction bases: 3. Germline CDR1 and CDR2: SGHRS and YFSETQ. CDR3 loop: CASSLGGQGYGYTF. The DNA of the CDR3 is TGCGCCAGCAGCTTAGGGGGACAGGGGTATGGCTACACCTTC.